This entry describes one TCR beta chain. The antigen is undetermined. The entry originates in a study of T-cell reconstitution after alpha-beta-depleted transplantation in children. The CDR3 totals 13 residues. Trimming left V 5 bases short and J 4 bases short, with 12 bases between. Germline lookup yields CDR1 GTSNPN and CDR2 SVGIG (reference sequence). Findings of the study overall: A year post-transplant, T-cell counts and diversity derived mostly from newly produced T cells. Several hundred graft clones that had expanded were reportedly the source of alpha-beta T cells about two months after transplant. The origin of high day-60 TCRbeta diversity in some patients lay in surviving recipient T cells and thymic progenitors.

For TCRbeta, the library was prepared with unique molecular identifiers. TCRdb re-analysed the PCR reads in MiXCR, keeping a single row per CDR3 protein. The data contain about 210,000 distinct CDR3 sequences, around a sixth of them singletons. Material: PBMCs, mostly from graft donor cells, obtained 360 days after TCRalphabeta/CD19-depleted stem cell transplant. This clonotype was sampled from a male patient aged 2 to 9 who had a stem cell transplant for acute lymphoblastic leukemia, so the T cells may come from the graft donor. The V gene is TRBV30, the J gene TRBJ2-1, with no clear D. The CDR3 reads CAWRGEGYNEQFF. CDR3 DNA sequence: TGTGCCTGGCGAGGAGAAGGGTACAATGAGCAGTTCTTC.